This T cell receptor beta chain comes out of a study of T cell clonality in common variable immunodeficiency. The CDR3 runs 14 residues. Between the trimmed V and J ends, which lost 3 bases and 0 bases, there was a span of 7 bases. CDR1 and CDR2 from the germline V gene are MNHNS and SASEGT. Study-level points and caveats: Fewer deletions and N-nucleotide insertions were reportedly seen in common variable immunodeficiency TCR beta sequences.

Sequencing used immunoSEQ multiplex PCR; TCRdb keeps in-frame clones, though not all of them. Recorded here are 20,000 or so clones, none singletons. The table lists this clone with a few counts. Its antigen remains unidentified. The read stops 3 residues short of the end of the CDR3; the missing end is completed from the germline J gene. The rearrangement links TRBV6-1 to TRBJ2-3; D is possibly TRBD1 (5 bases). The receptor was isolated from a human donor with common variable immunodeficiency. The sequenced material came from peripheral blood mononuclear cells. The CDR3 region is CASSDTGSTDTQYF. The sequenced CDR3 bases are TGTGCCAGCAGTGATACAGGTAGCACAGATACG.